This T cell receptor beta chain was recorded in a study of blood T cells in healthy people across ages. Findings and limits, study-wide: With age, beta diversity per million T cells declined roughly linearly, significantly by 40.

As for this clonotype: What it binds is unknown.

V was shortened by 6 bases and J by 3 bases, with 12 bases between the two germline ends. The V gene's germline CDR1 is KGHSH and CDR2 LQKENI. The CDR3 is 13 amino acids. Through a sample-barcoded 5' primer and a J-beta primer mix, a second PCR was run for roughly 7 to 12 cycles. MiXCR, applied by TCRdb to the 5' RACE reads, yields one record per CDR3 protein. The repertoire has about 680,000 distinct CDR3 sequences, around 48% of them found once; the top ten carry roughly a third. Samples each yielded at least 5 micrograms of total RNA. Input material: blood. The sequence was collected from a woman aged 55-70 years in good health. The chain combines TRBV18 with TRBJ2-7; possibly TRBD1 for D (6 bases). The CDR3 loop is CASSWTADYEQYF. In DNA form, the CDR3 reads TGTGCCAGCTCGTGGACAGCGGACTACGAGCAGTACTTC.